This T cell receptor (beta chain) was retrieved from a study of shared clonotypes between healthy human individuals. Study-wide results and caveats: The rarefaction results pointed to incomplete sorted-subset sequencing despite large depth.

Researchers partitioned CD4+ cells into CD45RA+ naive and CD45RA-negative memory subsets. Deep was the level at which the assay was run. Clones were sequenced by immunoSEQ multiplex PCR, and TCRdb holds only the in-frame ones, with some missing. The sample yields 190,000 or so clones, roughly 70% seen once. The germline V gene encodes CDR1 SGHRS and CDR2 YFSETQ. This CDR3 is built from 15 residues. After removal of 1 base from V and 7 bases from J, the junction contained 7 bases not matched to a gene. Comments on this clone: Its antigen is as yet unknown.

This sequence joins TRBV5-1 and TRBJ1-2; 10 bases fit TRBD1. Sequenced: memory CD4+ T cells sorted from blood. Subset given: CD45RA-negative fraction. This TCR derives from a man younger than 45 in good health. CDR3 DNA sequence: TGCGCCAGCAGCTTGATCCCGGGACAGGGGACTGGCTACACCTTC. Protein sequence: CASSLIPGQGTGYTF.